Sequencing of this TCR beta chain was carried out in a study of type 1 regulatory T cells. From the reads, TCRdb called clonotypes with MiXCR, one entry per CDR3 protein. The sample lists about 62,000 distinct CDR3 sequences, 62% seen once, with about 2% in the top ten. About this clonotype: Antigen unknown.

Germline V CDR1 and CDR2: SGDLS, YYNGEE. V lost 0 bases to trimming and J lost 7 bases; unmatched junction nucleotides: 8. The CDR3 is 16 residues long. The J gene is TRBJ2-1, the V gene TRBV9; 9 nucleotides line up with TRBD1. Sequenced sample: cultured non-Tr1 T cells, either the whole culture or a sorted T cell fraction (not recorded which). This TCR was sampled from a human donor in good health. The CDR3 is CASSVALQGALNEQFF. As DNA, the CDR3 is TGTGCCAGCAGCGTAGCCCTACAGGGGGCTTTGAATGAGCAGTTCTTC.